The rows below give T cell receptor beta chains drawn from one sample of a study of cytomegalovirus exposure and HLA in healthy donors. The data were produced by immunoSEQ multiplex PCR, yet TCRdb's version contains in-frame clones alone and is incomplete. The top ten hold 0.5% to 0.55% of the sample, which has under 200,000 clones, roughly 80% seen once. The sample comprised PBMCs. All receptors derive from a woman between 45 and 65 years old in good health and CMV-seronegative. Both conserved end residues are part of each CDR3. Fields, in order: D gene, J gene, V gene, clone size, CDR3 DNA, CDR3 protein. A D gene is named only where the DNA matches it firmly. Part of the rows lack a size; the others show once, few, many or a class for expanded clones.

>TRBD2|TRBJ2-1|TRBV27|once
TGTGCCAGCAGTACCGGGGCTAGCGGGAACAATGAGCAGTTCTTC
CASSTGASGNNEQFF
>.|TRBJ2-5|TRBV10-3|once
TGTGCCATCAGTGAAGAGGAGAGAACAGGGGGGGTTCCGTGGGAGACCCAGTACTTC
CAISEEERTGGVPWETQYF
>TRBD1|TRBJ1-2|TRBV30|.
TGTGCCTTTTCCGGGACAGGGGTTAACTATGGCTACACCTTC
CAFSGTGVNYGYTF
>TRBD2|TRBJ2-5|TRBV4-1|.
TGCGCCAGCAGCCAAGTTCAAGCCGGGACTAGTCAAGAGACCCAGTACTTC
CASSQVQAGTSQETQYF
>.|TRBJ2-5|TRBV6-6|.
TGTGCCAGCAGAGCCACAGAAACCCAAGAGACCCAGTACTTC
CASRATETQETQYF
>.|TRBJ2-1|TRBV7-6|.
TGTGCCAGCAGCTTAGTTTCTAGCGTCTCCTACAATGAGCAGTTCTTC
CASSLVSSVSYNEQFF
>.|TRBJ2-2|TRBV7-2|.
TGTGCCAGCAGCTTATACGGGAGCAACGGGGAGCTGTTTTTT
CASSLYGSNGELFF
>TRBD1|TRBJ1-1|TRBV9|.
TGTGCCAGCAGCCCACAACCCCTAAGGACAGGGGTGAACACTGAAGCTTTCTTT
CASSPQPLRTGVNTEAFF
>.|TRBJ2-3|TRBV5-1|.
TGCGCCAGCAGCACCCGCGGGCGGCCAGATACGCAGTATTTT
CASSTRGRPDTQYF
>.|TRBJ1-4|TRBV19|.
TGTGCCAGTAGTATAGCCGATCGGAGGTATGAAAAACTGTTTTTT
CASSIADRRYEKLFF
>TRBD1|TRBJ1-1|TRBV28|.
TGTGCCAGCAGCCTCGGACAGGCAAGAGGGACTGAAGCTTTCTTT
CASSLGQARGTEAFF
>.|TRBJ1-5|TRBV6-5|few
TGTGCCAGCAGTTACTCGTTGCGTCAGCCCCAGCATTTT
CASSYSLRQPQHF
>.|TRBJ2-7|TRBV9|.
TGTGCCAGCAGCTTTCACTGGAGCCTGGATACCTACGAGCAGTACTTC
CASSFHWSLDTYEQYF
>.|TRBJ1-3|TRBV9|.
TGTGCCAGCAGCTGGGGCAGCGCCGCTGGAAACACCATATATTTT
CASSWGSAAGNTIYF
>.|TRBJ1-5|TRBV5-1|.
TGCGCCAGCAGCAGGGACGGGGCCTCGGGGGCCCAGCATTTT
CASSRDGASGAQHF
>TRBD2|TRBJ2-5|TRBV11-2|once
TGTGCCAGCAGCCTCTTCCTAGCGGGGGGACAAGAGACCCAGTACTTC
CASSLFLAGGQETQYF
>TRBD1|TRBJ1-5|TRBV15|.
TGTGCCACCAGCAGTACAAACAGGGGTCAGCCCCAGCATTTT
CATSSTNRGQPQHF
>.|TRBJ2-7|TRBV9|few
TGTGCCAGCAGCCCGGGACTTACCTACGAGCAGTACTTC
CASSPGLTYEQYF
>TRBD2|TRBJ2-1|TRBV7-9|.
TGTGCCAGCAGCTTCGGGACTAGTGGGGAGCAGTTCTTC
CASSFGTSGEQFF
>TRBD2|TRBJ2-5|TRBV7-2|few
TGTGCCAGCAGCTCCCTCGTTTGGCTAGCGGGGGGGCGGGAGACCCAGTACTTC
CASSSLVWLAGGRETQYF
>TRBD1|TRBJ1-5|TRBV6-1|.
TGTGCCAGCAGTGGACCGGGACAGGGGCCGAGCAATCAGCCCCAGCATTTT
CASSGPGQGPSNQPQHF
>.|TRBJ2-1|TRBV4-1|.
TGCGCCAGCAGCCAAGAGGGGGGTGTGGCGGGGTCCTACAATGAGCAGTTCTTC
CASSQEGGVAGSYNEQFF
>.|TRBJ2-1|TRBV5-4|once
TGTGCCAGCAGCCATCTAGACAGGGAGGCTGAGCAGTTCTTC
CASSHLDREAEQFF
>TRBD1|TRBJ2-2|TRBV18|.
TGTGCCAGCTCACGGTCGGACAGGGGGTCATCCGGGGAGCTGTTTTTT
CASSRSDRGSSGELFF
>.|TRBJ2-6|TRBV6-5|.
TGTGCCAGCAGTTATTTCCCCGGTTCTGGGGCCAACGTCCTGACTTTC
CASSYFPGSGANVLTF
>.|TRBJ2-5|TRBV15|.
TGTGCCACGCCGACGGACACGCAAGAGACCCAGTACTTC
CATPTDTQETQYF
>.|TRBJ2-2|TRBV7-3|.
TGTGCCAGCAACTTAAACAAGCGCCGGGAGCTGTTTTTT
CASNLNKRRELFF
>.|TRBJ2-7|TRBV15|.
TGTGCCACCAGCAGAGCCTTTGGGAGCTCCTACGAGCAGTACTTC
CATSRAFGSSYEQYF
>TRBD2|TRBJ2-5|TRBV27|.
TGTGCCAGCAGACTCACCGGGACTAGCGGGGGTGAGACCCAGTACTTC
CASRLTGTSGGETQYF
>.|TRBJ1-2|TRBV27|.
TGTGCCAGCAGCCCCCTGCAGGGAAAAGTTGCTAACTATGGCTACACCTTC
CASSPLQGKVANYGYTF
>.|TRBJ1-2|TRBV7-2|.
TGTGCCAGCAGCTTATTCCCCCATAGGGAGGGCTACACCTTC
CASSLFPHREGYTF
>.|TRBJ2-5|TRBV6-1|.
TGTGCCAGTGACAGGGAGACCCAGTACTTC
CASDRETQYF
>TRBD1|TRBJ2-7|TRBV9|.
TGTGCCAGCAGCGTAGGGGGTACCGGGACAGGGTACGAGCAGTACTTC
CASSVGGTGTGYEQYF
>.|TRBJ2-2|TRBV7-3|.
TGTGCCAGCAGTTTAGGGACTGGCACCGGGGAGCTGTTTTTT
CASSLGTGTGELFF